The 12 T cell receptor beta chains below were found in one sample sequenced in a study. A single record per CDR3 protein comes from TCRdb applying MiXCR to the 5' RACE reads. Here the sample spans some 60,000 distinct CDR3 sequences, just under 30% being singletons. The material sequenced was tumor-infiltrating naive CD4+ T cells sorted from the breast tumor. Specified subset: naive CD4+ T cells, CD4+CD45RA+CD25-. These receptors were taken from a female donor with breast cancer.

Only one count was recorded for this clonotype. A much bigger clone sits one base away, suggesting this may be a read error. The chain employs TRBV10-2 and TRBJ2-7; 10 nucleotides line up with TRBD1. The germline V gene encodes CDR1 WSHSY and CDR2 SAAADI. This CDR3 is 15 amino acids long. CDR3 protein: CASSGGQGDTYEQCF. The CDR3 DNA sequence: TGCGCCAGCAGTGGTGGACAGGGGGACACCTACGAGCAGTGCTTC.

V usage is TRBV7-2 and J usage is TRBJ1-5; D not certain. Trimming left V 5 bases short and J 2 bases short, with 10 bases between. The CDR3 runs to 14 residues. CDR1 and CDR2 from the germline V gene are SGHTA and FQGNSA. As DNA, the CDR3 is TGTGCCAGCAGCCAATCGCAGGGCAATCAGCCCCAGCATTTT. It translates to CASSQSQGNQPQHF.

The chain carries TRBV4-1 and TRBJ2-2; 10 positions agree with TRBD1. Per germline, CDR1 MGHRA and CDR2 YSYEKL. Germline trimming cut 3 bases from V and 6 bases from J; bases unmatched to any gene: 4. There are 15 residues in the CDR3. CDR3 residues: CASSQLGTGAGELFF. Here the CDR3 DNA reads TGCGCCAGCAGCCAGCTGGGGACAGGGGCCGGGGAGCTGTTTTTT.

Written as DNA, the CDR3 is TGTGCCAGCAGTCCTTCTCGGGACGCCCCGACTGAAGCTTTCTTT. This sequence encodes CASSPSRDAPTEAFF. The chain uses TRBV12-3 or TRBV12-4 and TRBJ1-1, with D possibly being TRBD1 (5 bases). V was pared by 5 bases and J by 5 bases, with 18 bases between. The CDR3 is 15 residues long.

This clonotype came up many times. The chain recombines TRBV15 with TRBJ1-1; D is unclear. V dropped 0 bases and J dropped 1 base, with 9 bases sitting between them. CDR3 length: 15 amino acids. The germline CDR1 and CDR2 sequences are LNHNV and YYDKDF (reference sequence). The CDR3 here is CATSRDLGWNTEAFF. CDR3 coding DNA: TGTGCCACCAGCAGAGATCTTGGGTGGAACACTGAAGCTTTCTTT. Full variable domain (missing parts from reference TRBV15 and TRBJ1-1): DAMVIQNPRYQVTQFGKPVTLSCSQTLNHNVMYWYQQKSSQAPKLLFHYYDKDFNNEADTPDNFQSRRPNTSFCFLDIRSPGLGDTAMYLCATSRDLGWNTEAFFGQGTRLTVV.

In its sample, this clonotype was seen a few times. The chain combines TRBV27 with TRBJ1-5; maybe TRBD1 (6 bases). CDR1 is MNHEY and CDR2 is SMNVEV in the germline V gene (reference sequence). The CDR3 contains 14 residues. V lost 5 bases, J lost 0 bases, and 8 bases lay in between. The CDR3 loop is CASSIRGSNQPQHF. The CDR3 DNA sequence: TGTGCCAGCAGTATCAGGGGTAGCAATCAGCCCCAGCATTTT.

V and J are TRBV7-9 and TRBJ2-1; D is possibly TRBD1 (6 bases). Germline V gives CDR1 SEHNR, CDR2 FQNEAQ (reference sequence). This CDR3 is built from 16 residues. V was clipped by 1 base and J by 3 bases, with 13 bases between them. Here the CDR3 reads CASSLDLGTHYNEQFF. CDR3 coding DNA: TGTGCCAGCAGCTTAGATCTCGGGACACACTACAATGAGCAGTTCTTC.

This clonotype was counted only a few times. The V call is TRBV7-9, the J call TRBJ1-2; 12 positions agree with TRBD1. The CDR3 length is 14 residues. Germline V gene lookup returns CDR1 SEHNR and CDR2 FQNEAQ (reference sequence). V lost 8 bases, J lost 5 bases, and 6 bases stayed unmatched. CDR3 in amino acids: CASFGTGGAYGYTF. The CDR3 nucleotides are TGTGCCAGCTTCGGGACAGGGGGCGCGTATGGCTACACCTTC. Using reference TRBV7-9 and TRBJ1-2 for the parts outside the CDR3, the full variable domain is DTGVSQNPRHKITKRGQNVTFRCDPISEHNRLYWYRQTLGQGPEFLTYFQNEAQLEKSRLLSDRFSAERPKGSFSTLEIQRTEQGDSAMYLCASFGTGGAYGYTFGSGTRLTVV.

This clonotype was seen more than once but under ten times. The chain uses TRBV20-1 and TRBJ2-3, with 11 bases identical to TRBD2. The J segment lost 4 bases and the V segment lost 4 bases, leaving 7 bases of the junction unmatched. The CDR3 has 15 amino acids. CDR1 and CDR2 (germline): DFQATT, SNEGSKA (reference sequence). The CDR3 loop is CSAITSSGRSDTQYF. Written as DNA, the CDR3 is TGCAGTGCTATAACCTCTAGCGGGAGGTCAGATACGCAGTATTTT.

The sample holds a few counts of this clonotype. J is TRBJ2-1 and V is TRBV28, with 8 bases aligning to TRBD1. Per the germline V gene, CDR1 is MDHEN and CDR2 is SYDVKM. CDR3 size: 16 residues. The V and J ends lost 8 bases and 0 bases, in that order; junction bases with no gene match: 9. The CDR3 loop reads CASRGRQGSSYNEQFF. The DNA of the CDR3 is TGTGCCAGCCGCGGGCGACAGGGGAGCTCCTACAATGAGCAGTTCTTC.

The chain is built from TRBV7-2 and TRBJ2-7; TRBD1 matches 7 bases. CDR3 length equals 14 residues. V lost 3 bases, J lost 3 bases, and 5 bases stayed unmatched. CDR1 is SGHTA, CDR2 FQGNSA, per germline. The DNA of the CDR3 is TGTGCCAGCAGCTTGACAGGGTTAGACTACGAGCAGTACTTC. Its protein product is CASSLTGLDYEQYF.

The sample holds one count of this clonotype. This chain uses TRBV6-2 or TRBV6-3 with TRBJ2-2; maybe TRBD1 (7 bases). This CDR3 is 14 amino acids long. Germline lookup yields CDR1 MNHEY and CDR2 SVGEGT. V lost 10 bases, J lost 1 base, and 13 bases lay in between. This CDR3 is CATRGAGNTGELFF. CDR3 in DNA: TGTGCCACCAGGGGGGCAGGGAACACCGGGGAGCTGTTTTTT.